These T cell receptor beta chains were read from a single sample in a study of blood T cell repertoires in COVID-19. Here immunoSEQ multiplex PCR was the method, and the copy in TCRdb shows in-frame clones only, minus some. The top ten clones hold approximately 30% of a sample with tens of thousands of clones, about 86% of them seen once. The material sequenced was peripheral blood. Every receptor here comes from a woman older than 75 with active or convalescent COVID-19. CDR3s include the opening cysteine and the closing phenylalanine or tryptophan. Fields, in order: CDR3 length, V gene, J gene, clone size, D gene, CDR3 protein, CDR3 DNA. A D gene is named only where the DNA matches it firmly. The size entry is marked missing in some rows and otherwise reads once, few, many or a size class.

len: 15
v_gene: TRBV27
j_gene: TRBJ1-5
abundance: -
d_gene: TRBD1
CDR3aa: CASSLAGQSNQPQHF
CDR3nt: TGTGCCAGCAGTTTAGCGGGACAGAGCAATCAGCCCCAGCATTTT

len: 15
v_gene: TRBV6-6
j_gene: TRBJ1-2
abundance: once
d_gene: TRBD1
CDR3aa: CASRVAGQGARGYTF
CDR3nt: TGTGCCAGCAGAGTCGCCGGACAGGGGGCGCGAGGCTACACCTTC

len: 17
v_gene: TRBV24-1
j_gene: TRBJ2-1
abundance: -
d_gene: -
CDR3aa: CATSDGLGSKSYNEQFF
CDR3nt: TGTGCCACCAGTGACGGACTGGGGTCGAAGTCCTACAATGAGCAGTTCTTC

len: 13
v_gene: TRBV7-2
j_gene: TRBJ2-7
abundance: -
d_gene: TRBD2
CDR3aa: CASSSGTSYEQYF
CDR3nt: TGTGCCAGCAGCTCTGGGACTAGCTACGAGCAGTACTTC

len: 14
v_gene: TRBV19
j_gene: TRBJ1-3
abundance: -
d_gene: -
CDR3aa: CASSMGSSGNTIYF
CDR3nt: TGTGCCAGTAGTATGGGCAGCTCTGGAAACACCATATATTTT

len: 13
v_gene: TRBV10-3
j_gene: TRBJ2-5
abundance: once
d_gene: -
CDR3aa: CASTQGSQETQYF
CDR3nt: TGTGCCTCGACACAGGGATCCCAAGAGACCCAGTACTTC

len: 13
v_gene: TRBV10-1
j_gene: TRBJ1-1
abundance: -
d_gene: -
CDR3aa: CASSAQEGTEAFF
CDR3nt: TGCGCCAGCAGTGCACAGGAGGGTACTGAAGCTTTCTTT

len: 17
v_gene: TRBV5-8
j_gene: TRBJ1-1
abundance: -
d_gene: -
CDR3aa: CASSLLVRQDSFTEAFF
CDR3nt: TGTGCCAGCAGCTTGTTGGTCCGACAGGACAGTTTCACTGAAGCTTTCTTT

len: 15
v_gene: TRBV5-4
j_gene: TRBJ2-1
abundance: few
d_gene: TRBD2
CDR3aa: CASSHRTSGGFEQFF
CDR3nt: TGTGCCAGCAGCCACCGGACTAGCGGGGGGTTTGAGCAGTTCTTC

len: 15
v_gene: TRBV11-2
j_gene: TRBJ2-1
abundance: -
d_gene: TRBD2
CDR3aa: CASSPTSGVVNEQFF
CDR3nt: TGTGCCAGCAGCCCGACTAGCGGGGTAGTCAATGAGCAGTTCTTC

len: 16
v_gene: TRBV28
j_gene: TRBJ1-1
abundance: -
d_gene: TRBD1
CDR3aa: CASSFLMGQLNTEAFF
CDR3nt: TGTGCCAGCAGTTTCCTTATGGGACAGCTAAACACTGAAGCTTTCTTT

len: 16
v_gene: TRBV2
j_gene: TRBJ1-1
abundance: few
d_gene: TRBD1
CDR3aa: CASRISGTGAPPEAFF
CDR3nt: TGTGCCAGCAGGATCTCCGGGACAGGGGCCCCACCTGAAGCTTTCTTT

len: 13
v_gene: TRBV10-1
j_gene: TRBJ1-4
abundance: -
d_gene: -
CDR3aa: CASSDLLRGKLFF
CDR3nt: TGCGCCAGCAGTGATTTACTACGAGGAAAACTGTTTTTT

len: 17
v_gene: TRBV6-1
j_gene: TRBJ2-7
abundance: -
d_gene: -
CDR3aa: CASSEAGLWDTSYEQYF
CDR3nt: TGTGCCAGCAGTGAAGCCGGTTTGTGGGACACCTCCTACGAGCAGTACTTC

len: 16
v_gene: TRBV4-3
j_gene: TRBJ1-4
abundance: few
d_gene: -
CDR3aa: CASSQDGRRADEKLFF
CDR3nt: TGCGCCAGCAGCCAAGATGGGCGCAGGGCTGATGAAAAACTGTTTTTT

len: 14
v_gene: TRBV27
j_gene: TRBJ2-2
abundance: -
d_gene: -
CDR3aa: CASSFGGEGGELFF
CDR3nt: TGTGCCAGCAGTTTTGGGGGCGAAGGCGGGGAGCTGTTTTTT

len: 14
v_gene: TRBV11-2
j_gene: TRBJ2-1
abundance: -
d_gene: -
CDR3aa: CASSLAVIYNEQFF
CDR3nt: TGTGCCAGCAGCTTAGCGGTTATCTACAATGAGCAGTTCTTC

len: 16
v_gene: TRBV5-1
j_gene: TRBJ1-5
abundance: -
d_gene: TRBD1
CDR3aa: CASSLGDRDSNQPQHF
CDR3nt: TGCGCCAGCAGCTTGGGGGACAGGGATAGCAATCAGCCCCAGCATTTT

len: 13
v_gene: TRBV6-5
j_gene: TRBJ1-5
abundance: -
d_gene: TRBD1
CDR3aa: CATRTGSNQPQHF
CDR3nt: TGTGCCACCCGGACAGGGTCAAATCAGCCCCAGCATTTT

len: 14
v_gene: TRBV6-5
j_gene: TRBJ1-1
abundance: -
d_gene: -
CDR3aa: CASSYVGASTEAFF
CDR3nt: TGTGCCAGCAGTTACGTGGGCGCGAGCACTGAAGCTTTCTTT

len: 15
v_gene: TRBV2
j_gene: TRBJ2-1
abundance: -
d_gene: TRBD2
CDR3aa: CASSPGASGFNEQFF
CDR3nt: TGTGCCAGCAGTCCAGGGGCTAGCGGGTTCAATGAGCAGTTCTTC

len: 15
v_gene: TRBV4-3
j_gene: TRBJ1-4
abundance: -
d_gene: -
CDR3aa: CASSQGGTVAEKLFF
CDR3nt: TGCGCCAGCAGCCAAGGTGGAACAGTTGCTGAAAAACTGTTTTTT

len: 16
v_gene: TRBV9
j_gene: TRBJ1-3
abundance: -
d_gene: -
CDR3aa: CASSLGQGLSGNTIYF
CDR3nt: TGTGCCAGCAGCCTCGGTCAGGGCCTCTCTGGAAACACCATATATTTT

len: 17
v_gene: TRBV4-1
j_gene: TRBJ2-1
abundance: -
d_gene: -
CDR3aa: CASSQAMGTVANNEQFF
CDR3nt: TGCGCCAGCAGCCAAGCCATGGGCACAGTGGCAAACAATGAGCAGTTCTTC

len: 14
v_gene: TRBV2
j_gene: TRBJ2-6
abundance: -
d_gene: -
CDR3aa: CASKGMSGANVLTF
CDR3nt: TGTGCCAGCAAGGGGATGTCCGGGGCCAACGTCCTGACTTTC

len: 14
v_gene: TRBV7-2
j_gene: TRBJ2-7
abundance: once
d_gene: TRBD1
CDR3aa: CASSTRQGAYEQYF
CDR3nt: TGTGCCAGCAGCACGCGCCAGGGGGCATACGAGCAGTACTTC

len: 16
v_gene: TRBV4-1
j_gene: TRBJ1-5
abundance: -
d_gene: -
CDR3aa: CASSQENSGSNQPQHF
CDR3nt: TGCGCCAGCAGCCAAGAAAACAGCGGGAGCAATCAGCCCCAGCATTTT

len: 16
v_gene: TRBV27
j_gene: TRBJ2-7
abundance: -
d_gene: -
CDR3aa: CASSLYTGLPSYEQYF
CDR3nt: TGTGCCAGCAGTTTATACACAGGCCTCCCCTCCTACGAGCAGTACTTC

len: 14
v_gene: TRBV5-6
j_gene: TRBJ2-7
abundance: -
d_gene: TRBD2
CDR3aa: CASSLPGTTYEQYF
CDR3nt: TGTGCCAGCAGCTTACCCGGGACTACTTACGAGCAGTACTTC

len: 10
v_gene: TRBV11-2
j_gene: TRBJ2-7
abundance: -
d_gene: -
CDR3aa: CPPRLFEQYF
CDR3nt: TGTCCCCCTAGGCTGTTCGAGCAGTACTTC

len: 14
v_gene: TRBV18
j_gene: TRBJ2-7
abundance: -
d_gene: -
CDR3aa: CASSPPTGAYEQYF
CDR3nt: TGTGCCAGCTCACCACCGACAGGCGCCTACGAGCAGTACTTC

len: 15
v_gene: TRBV3-1/TRBV3-2
j_gene: TRBJ1-2
abundance: once
d_gene: -
CDR3aa: CASSRGTGLYYGYTF
CDR3nt: TGTGCCAGCAGCCGAGGCACAGGGCTCTACTATGGCTACACCTTC

len: 15
v_gene: TRBV7-2
j_gene: TRBJ2-3
abundance: -
d_gene: -
CDR3aa: CASSLVRGETDTQYF
CDR3nt: TGTGCCAGCAGCTTAGTTCGGGGAGAGACAGATACGCAGTATTTT

len: 13
v_gene: TRBV18
j_gene: TRBJ1-2
abundance: -
d_gene: TRBD1
CDR3aa: CASSRGQDYGYTF
CDR3nt: TGTGCCAGCTCACGGGGACAGGACTATGGCTACACCTTC

len: 20
v_gene: TRBV27
j_gene: TRBJ2-2
abundance: -
d_gene: TRBD2
CDR3aa: CASSSTRNSGGPTNTGELFF
CDR3nt: TGTGCCAGCAGTTCCACCCGGAATAGCGGGGGACCCACGAACACCGGGGAGCTGTTTTTT

len: 14
v_gene: TRBV6-5
j_gene: TRBJ2-4
abundance: -
d_gene: -
CDR3aa: CASSSPGAKNIQYF
CDR3nt: TGTGCCAGCAGTTCCCCGGGAGCCAAAAACATTCAGTACTTC

len: 17
v_gene: TRBV3-1/TRBV3-2
j_gene: TRBJ1-4
abundance: -
d_gene: TRBD1
CDR3aa: CASSQMDVGTGGEKLFF
CDR3nt: TGTGCCAGCAGCCAAATGGATGTAGGGACAGGAGGTGAAAAACTGTTTTTT

len: 15
v_gene: TRBV11-2
j_gene: TRBJ2-1
abundance: -
d_gene: TRBD1
CDR3aa: CASGRAGQGYNEQFF
CDR3nt: TGTGCCAGCGGAAGGGCGGGACAGGGGTACAATGAGCAGTTCTTC

len: 15
v_gene: TRBV7-6
j_gene: TRBJ2-2
abundance: -
d_gene: TRBD1
CDR3aa: CASRAGTGRTGELFF
CDR3nt: TGTGCCAGCAGAGCCGGGACAGGGAGGACCGGGGAGCTGTTTTTT

len: 16
v_gene: TRBV4-1
j_gene: TRBJ2-7
abundance: -
d_gene: TRBD2
CDR3aa: CASSQGLAGGIDEQYF
CDR3nt: TGCGCCAGCAGCCAGGGACTAGCGGGGGGTATCGACGAGCAGTACTTC

len: 14
v_gene: TRBV7-2
j_gene: TRBJ1-6
abundance: -
d_gene: -
CDR3aa: CASSFETPNSPLHF
CDR3nt: TGTGCCAGCAGCTTTGAGACACCGAATTCACCCCTCCACTTT

len: 14
v_gene: TRBV6-2/TRBV6-3
j_gene: TRBJ2-2
abundance: few
d_gene: -
CDR3aa: CASSYSVSTGELFF
CDR3nt: TGTGCCAGCAGTTACTCGGTCAGCACCGGGGAGCTGTTTTTT

len: 15
v_gene: TRBV10-3
j_gene: TRBJ1-1
abundance: -
d_gene: TRBD1
CDR3aa: CAISTETGGPTEAFF
CDR3nt: TGTGCCATCAGTACTGAGACAGGGGGGCCTACTGAAGCTTTCTTT

len: 19
v_gene: TRBV5-1
j_gene: TRBJ1-3
abundance: -
d_gene: TRBD1
CDR3aa: CASSLGDRERPSSGNTIYF
CDR3nt: TGCGCCAGCAGCTTGGGCGACAGGGAAAGACCTAGCTCTGGAAACACCATATATTTT

len: 17
v_gene: TRBV5-1
j_gene: TRBJ1-1
abundance: -
d_gene: TRBD1
CDR3aa: CASSLQGATLQVREAFF
CDR3nt: TGCGCCAGCAGCTTACAGGGGGCGACGCTGCAGGTACGTGAAGCTTTCTTT

len: 14
v_gene: TRBV9
j_gene: TRBJ1-1
abundance: many
d_gene: -
CDR3aa: CASSVVGGAGEAFF
CDR3nt: TGTGCCAGCAGCGTAGTGGGGGGGGCGGGCGAAGCTTTCTTT

len: 18
v_gene: TRBV5-6
j_gene: TRBJ2-3
abundance: once
d_gene: -
CDR3aa: CASSNPPGTIPSTDTQYF
CDR3nt: TGTGCCAGCAGCAATCCCCCCGGGACAATCCCTAGCACAGATACGCAGTATTTT

len: 14
v_gene: TRBV6-5
j_gene: TRBJ2-7
abundance: -
d_gene: TRBD2
CDR3aa: CASSTRRGSYEQYF
CDR3nt: TGTGCCAGCAGTACCAGGCGGGGGTCCTACGAGCAGTACTTC

len: 13
v_gene: TRBV6-5
j_gene: TRBJ2-5
abundance: -
d_gene: -
CDR3aa: CASSYPGAETQYF
CDR3nt: TGTGCCAGCAGTTACCCAGGGGCTGAGACCCAGTACTTC

len: 15
v_gene: TRBV11-3
j_gene: TRBJ1-1
abundance: -
d_gene: TRBD1
CDR3aa: CASSLGQGTNTEAFF
CDR3nt: TGTGCCAGCAGCTTAGGACAGGGGACCAACACTGAAGCTTTCTTT

len: 15
v_gene: TRBV2
j_gene: TRBJ2-5
abundance: -
d_gene: -
CDR3aa: CASSALTGTQETQYF
CDR3nt: TGTGCCAGCAGCGCCTTAACAGGAACCCAAGAGACCCAGTACTTC

len: 14
v_gene: TRBV24-1
j_gene: TRBJ2-1
abundance: -
d_gene: -
CDR3aa: CATSDSQGNNEQFF
CDR3nt: TGTGCCACCAGTGACAGCCAGGGTAACAATGAGCAGTTCTTC

len: 12
v_gene: TRBV5-4
j_gene: TRBJ1-2
abundance: -
d_gene: TRBD1
CDR3aa: CASSFGDSGYTF
CDR3nt: TGTGCCAGCAGCTTTGGGGACAGCGGCTACACCTTC

len: 14
v_gene: TRBV6-4
j_gene: TRBJ1-4
abundance: -
d_gene: -
CDR3aa: CASSPDWKNEKLFF
CDR3nt: TGTGCCAGCAGCCCAGACTGGAAAAATGAAAAACTGTTTTTT

len: 13
v_gene: TRBV10-3
j_gene: TRBJ2-3
abundance: -
d_gene: TRBD2
CDR3aa: CAIQRGSVDTQYF
CDR3nt: TGTGCCATTCAGCGGGGGTCGGTGGATACGCAGTATTTT